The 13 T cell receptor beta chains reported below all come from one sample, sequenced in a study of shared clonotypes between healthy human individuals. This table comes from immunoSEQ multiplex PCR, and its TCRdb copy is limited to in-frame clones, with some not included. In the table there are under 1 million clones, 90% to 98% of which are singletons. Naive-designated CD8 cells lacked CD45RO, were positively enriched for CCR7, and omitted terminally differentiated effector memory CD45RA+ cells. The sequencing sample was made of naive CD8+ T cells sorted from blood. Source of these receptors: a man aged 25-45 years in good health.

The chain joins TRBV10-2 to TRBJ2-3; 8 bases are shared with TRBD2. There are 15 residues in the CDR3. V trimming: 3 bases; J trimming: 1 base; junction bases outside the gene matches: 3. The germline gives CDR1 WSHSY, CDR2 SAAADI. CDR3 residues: CASSDGLAGTDTQYF. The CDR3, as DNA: TGCGCCAGCAGTGACGGACTAGCAGGCACAGATACGCAGTATTTT.

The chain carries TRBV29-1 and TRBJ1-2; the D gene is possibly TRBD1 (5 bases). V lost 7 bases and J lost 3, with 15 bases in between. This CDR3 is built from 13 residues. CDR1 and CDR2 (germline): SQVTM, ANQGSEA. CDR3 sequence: CSAHRDRDYGYTF. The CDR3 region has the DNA TGCAGCGCACATAGGGACCGAGACTATGGCTACACCTTC.

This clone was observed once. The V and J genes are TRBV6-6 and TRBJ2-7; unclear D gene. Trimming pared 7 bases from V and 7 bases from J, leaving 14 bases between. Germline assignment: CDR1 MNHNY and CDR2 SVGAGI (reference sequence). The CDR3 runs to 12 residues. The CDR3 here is CASNSPDEEQYF. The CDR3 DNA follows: TGTGCCAGCAACTCACCGGACGAAGAGCAGTACTTC.

The CDR3 nucleotides are TGTGCCAGCAGCTTAAGCGGATCCCTTTTTGACGAGCAGTACTTC. This translates into CASSLSGSLFDEQYF. The V call is TRBV7-3, the J call TRBJ2-7, with D uncertain. CDR3 size: 15 residues. CDR1 SGHTA and CDR2 FQGTGA come from the germline V gene. V was trimmed by 1 base and J by 5 bases, leaving 15 bases between them.

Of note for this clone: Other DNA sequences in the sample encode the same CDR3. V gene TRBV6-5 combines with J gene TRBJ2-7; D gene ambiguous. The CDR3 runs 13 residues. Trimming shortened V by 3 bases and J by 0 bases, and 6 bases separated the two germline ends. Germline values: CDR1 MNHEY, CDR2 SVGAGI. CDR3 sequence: CASSYRGSYEQYF. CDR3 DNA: TGTGCCAGCAGTTATAGAGGCTCCTACGAGCAGTACTTC.

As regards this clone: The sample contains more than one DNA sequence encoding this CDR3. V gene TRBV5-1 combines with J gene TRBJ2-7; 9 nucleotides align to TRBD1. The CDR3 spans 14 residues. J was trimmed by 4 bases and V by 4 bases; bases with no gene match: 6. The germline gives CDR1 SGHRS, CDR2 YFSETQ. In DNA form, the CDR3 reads TGCGCCAGCAGCACCGGGACAGGGACATACGAGCAGTACTTC. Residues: CASSTGTGTYEQYF. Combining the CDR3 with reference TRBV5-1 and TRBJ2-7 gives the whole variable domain KAGVTQTPRYLIKTRGQQVTLSCSPISGHRSVSWYQQTPGQGLQFLFEYFSETQRNKGNFPGRFSGRQFSNSRSEMNVSTLELGDSALYLCASSTGTGTYEQYFGPGTRLTVT.

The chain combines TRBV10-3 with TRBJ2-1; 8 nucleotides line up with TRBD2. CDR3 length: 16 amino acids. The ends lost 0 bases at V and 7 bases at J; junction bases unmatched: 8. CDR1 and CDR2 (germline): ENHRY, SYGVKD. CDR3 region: CAISESSGIAGNEQFF. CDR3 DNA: TGTGCCATCAGTGAGTCAAGTGGGATAGCGGGAAATGAGCAGTTCTTC.

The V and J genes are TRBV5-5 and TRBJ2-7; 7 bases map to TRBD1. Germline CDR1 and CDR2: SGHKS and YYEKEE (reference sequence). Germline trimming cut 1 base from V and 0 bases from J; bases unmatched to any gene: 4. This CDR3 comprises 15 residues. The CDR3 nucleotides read TGTGCCAGCAGCTTGTTTCCAGGGGGCTCCTACGAGCAGTACTTC. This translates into CASSLFPGGSYEQYF.

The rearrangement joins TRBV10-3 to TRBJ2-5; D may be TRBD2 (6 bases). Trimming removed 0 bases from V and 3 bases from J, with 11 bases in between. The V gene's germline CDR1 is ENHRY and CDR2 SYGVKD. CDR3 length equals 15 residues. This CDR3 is CAISESNGSKETQYF. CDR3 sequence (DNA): TGTGCCATCAGTGAGTCGAACGGGAGTAAAGAGACCCAGTACTTC.

The DNA of the CDR3 is TGTGCCAGCACACCGCGAGGGGGGTTCTCCTACAATGAGCAGTTCTTC. Translation: CASTPRGGFSYNEQFF. The gene calls are TRBV28 and TRBJ2-1; either TRBD1 or TRBD2 may fit D (6 bases each). Trimming removed 7 bases at V and 0 bases at J, with 16 bases between. The CDR3 has 16 residues. The germline CDR1 and CDR2 sequences are MDHEN and SYDVKM.

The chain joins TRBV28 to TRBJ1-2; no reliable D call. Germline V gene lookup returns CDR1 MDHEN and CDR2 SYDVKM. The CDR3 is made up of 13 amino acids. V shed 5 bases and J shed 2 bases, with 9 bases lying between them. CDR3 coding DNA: TGTGCCAGCAGTCTGTACGGAAACTATGGCTACACCTTC. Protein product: CASSLYGNYGYTF.

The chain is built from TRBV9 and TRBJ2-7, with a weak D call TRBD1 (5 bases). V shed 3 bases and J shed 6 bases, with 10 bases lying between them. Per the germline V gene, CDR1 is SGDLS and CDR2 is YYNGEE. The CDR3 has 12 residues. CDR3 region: CASSGREFEQYF. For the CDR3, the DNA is TGTGCCAGCAGCGGCAGGGAATTCGAGCAGTACTTC.

The CDR3 region is CASCWDSNQPQHF. The CDR3 nucleotides read TGTGCCAGCTGTTGGGATAGCAATCAGCCCCAGCATTTT. The V gene is TRBV28, the J gene TRBJ1-5; unclear D gene. Per germline, CDR1 MDHEN and CDR2 SYDVKM. Trimming left V 8 bases short and J 0 bases short, with 8 bases between. The CDR3 is 13 residues long.